This T cell receptor (beta chain) is drawn from a study of cytomegalovirus exposure and HLA in healthy donors. Turning to the study itself: A subsequent analysis reported that the roughly 120 validation repertoires were produced on the same platform that had also been used for the 550 to 750 first-cohort repertoires. Whole-study findings and limits: The tendency of first-cohort TCR clusters to co-occur in the 110 or so validation repertoires emerged from a later analysis. Both high specificity and high sensitivity reportedly marked the classifier's diagnosis of cytomegalovirus status.

The data were produced by immunoSEQ multiplex PCR, yet TCRdb's version contains in-frame clones alone and is incomplete. The sample shows 71,000 or so clones, approximately 93% of them seen only once. Details on this clone: What it binds is not known.

The donors were members of the roughly 130-subject validation cohort (separate from the approximately 670-subject first cohort). The sequence came from a woman aged 18-29 years in good health and CMV-seropositive. Sample: PBMCs.

For the CDR3, the DNA is TGCGCCAGCAGCCAAGACGGACGGGGGGCGGGCACTGAAGCTTTCTTT. It encodes CASSQDGRGAGTEAFF. The V call is TRBV4-3, the J call TRBJ1-1, with a weak D call TRBD1 (6 bases). The CDR3 runs to 16 residues. Deletions cut 0 bases from V and 4 bases from J, with 15 bases between. CDR1 is LGHNA and CDR2 is YSLEER in the germline V gene.